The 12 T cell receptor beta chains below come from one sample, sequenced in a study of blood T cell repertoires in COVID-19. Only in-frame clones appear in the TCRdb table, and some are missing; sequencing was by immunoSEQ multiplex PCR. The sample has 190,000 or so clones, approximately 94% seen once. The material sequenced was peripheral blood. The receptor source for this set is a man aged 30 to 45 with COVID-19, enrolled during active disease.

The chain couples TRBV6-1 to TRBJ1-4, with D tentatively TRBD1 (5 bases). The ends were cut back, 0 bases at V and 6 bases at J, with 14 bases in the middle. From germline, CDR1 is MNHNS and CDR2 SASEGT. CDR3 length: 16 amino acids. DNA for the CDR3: TGTGCCAGCAGTGAAGCGCAAGGGGCGGTTGATGAAAAACTGTTTTTT. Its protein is CASSEAQGAVDEKLFF.

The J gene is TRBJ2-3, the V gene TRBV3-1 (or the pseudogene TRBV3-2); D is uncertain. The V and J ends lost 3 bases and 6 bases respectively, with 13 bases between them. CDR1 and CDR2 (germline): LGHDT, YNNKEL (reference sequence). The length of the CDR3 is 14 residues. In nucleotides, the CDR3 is TGTGCCAGCAGCCAGGGTTTTTCTAGGGATACGCAGTATTTT. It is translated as CASSQGFSRDTQYF.

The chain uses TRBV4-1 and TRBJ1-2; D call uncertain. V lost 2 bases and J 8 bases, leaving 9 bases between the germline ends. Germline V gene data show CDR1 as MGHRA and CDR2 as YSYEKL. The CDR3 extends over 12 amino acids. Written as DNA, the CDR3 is TGCGCCAGCAGCCAAACCTCGAGAGGCTACACCTTC. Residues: CASSQTSRGYTF.

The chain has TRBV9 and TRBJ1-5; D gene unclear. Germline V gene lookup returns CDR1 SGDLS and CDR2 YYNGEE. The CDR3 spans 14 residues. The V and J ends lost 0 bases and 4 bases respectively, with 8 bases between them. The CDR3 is CASSVGPVNQPQHF. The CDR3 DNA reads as TGTGCCAGCAGCGTAGGTCCAGTGAATCAGCCCCAGCATTTT.

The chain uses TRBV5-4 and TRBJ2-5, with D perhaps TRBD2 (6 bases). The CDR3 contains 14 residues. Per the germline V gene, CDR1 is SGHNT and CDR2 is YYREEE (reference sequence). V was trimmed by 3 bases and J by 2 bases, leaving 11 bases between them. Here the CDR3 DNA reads TGTGCCAGCAGCTCCCGGGGGTTTCAAGAGACCCAGTACTTC. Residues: CASSSRGFQETQYF.

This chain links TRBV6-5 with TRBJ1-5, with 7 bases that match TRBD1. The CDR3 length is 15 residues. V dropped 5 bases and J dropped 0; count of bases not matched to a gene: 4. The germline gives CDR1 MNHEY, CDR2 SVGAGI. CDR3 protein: CASSRDSNSNQPQHF. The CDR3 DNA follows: TGTGCCAGCAGTCGGGACAGCAATAGCAATCAGCCCCAGCATTTT.

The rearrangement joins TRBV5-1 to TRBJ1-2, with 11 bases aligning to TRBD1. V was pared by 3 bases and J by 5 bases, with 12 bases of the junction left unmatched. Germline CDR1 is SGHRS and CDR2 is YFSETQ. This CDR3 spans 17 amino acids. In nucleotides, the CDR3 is TGCGCCAGCAGCTCAGGACAGGGGGCGATCCTACGGTATGGCTACACCTTC. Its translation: CASSSGQGAILRYGYTF.

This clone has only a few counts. CDR3 amino acids: CASSLGDRGREQYF. In DNA form, the CDR3 reads TGCGCCAGCAGCTTGGGGGACAGGGGGAGAGAGCAGTACTTC. This chain joins TRBV5-1 and TRBJ2-7, with TRBD1 matching over 11 bases. The V segment lost 0 bases and the J segment 7 bases; nucleotides outside the gene matches: 3. This CDR3 contains 14 residues. Germline CDR1 reads SGHRS; CDR2 reads YFSETQ.

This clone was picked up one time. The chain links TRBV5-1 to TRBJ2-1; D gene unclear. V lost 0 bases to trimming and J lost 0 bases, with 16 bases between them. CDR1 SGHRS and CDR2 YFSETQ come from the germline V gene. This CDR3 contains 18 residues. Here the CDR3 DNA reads TGCGCCAGCAGCTTGGTTGGTTACAGCTCGAGCTCCTACAATGAGCAGTTCTTC. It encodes CASSLVGYSSSSYNEQFF.

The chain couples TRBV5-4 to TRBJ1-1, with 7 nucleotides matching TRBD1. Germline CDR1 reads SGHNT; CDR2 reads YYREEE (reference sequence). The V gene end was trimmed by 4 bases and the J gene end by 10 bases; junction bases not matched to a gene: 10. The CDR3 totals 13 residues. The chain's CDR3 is CASSSRQGEVAFF. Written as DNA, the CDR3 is TGTGCCAGCAGCAGCAGACAGGGAGAGGTAGCTTTCTTT.

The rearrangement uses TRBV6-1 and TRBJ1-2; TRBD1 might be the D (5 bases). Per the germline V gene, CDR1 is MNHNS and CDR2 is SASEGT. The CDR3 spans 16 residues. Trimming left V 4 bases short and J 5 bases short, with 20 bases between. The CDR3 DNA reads TGTGCCAGCAGTGGAAACGTCGGGACTCTAGGATATGGCTACACCTTC. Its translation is CASSGNVGTLGYGYTF.

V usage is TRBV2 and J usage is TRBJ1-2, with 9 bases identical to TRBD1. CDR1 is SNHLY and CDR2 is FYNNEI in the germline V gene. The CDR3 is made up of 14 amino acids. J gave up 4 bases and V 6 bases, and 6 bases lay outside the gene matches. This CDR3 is CASRGTGPPYGYTF. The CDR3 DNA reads TGTGCCAGCAGGGGGACAGGGCCTCCCTATGGCTACACCTTC.